This T cell receptor (beta chain) emerged from a study of identical twins. Notes on the study in general: Where out-of-frame alpha sequences were twin-shared, they showed excess low generation probability. Fewer insertions were carried by abundant cord blood beta clonotypes, but none was seen in memory repertoires. Rather than following the same donors, the conclusions depended on cross-sectional statistical analysis.

Donors uniformly comprised healthy Caucasians. A single record per CDR3 protein comes from TCRdb applying MiXCR to the 5' RACE reads. The sample yields roughly 690,000 distinct CDR3 sequences, less than 7% seen once. Germline V gene lookup returns CDR1 SGHTA and CDR2 FQGNSA. Trimming cost V 1 base and J 3 bases, with 10 bases left between them. CDR3 length equals 14 residues. This clonotype was seen many times. Antigen unknown. Source material: naive T cells sorted from blood. The chain employs TRBV7-2 and TRBJ2-7; D remains ambiguous. The origin of this receptor is a man aged 18 to 29 in good health. Here the CDR3 reads CASSLGVSYYEQYF. Here the CDR3 DNA reads TGTGCCAGCAGCTTAGGGGTCAGTTACTACGAGCAGTACTTC.